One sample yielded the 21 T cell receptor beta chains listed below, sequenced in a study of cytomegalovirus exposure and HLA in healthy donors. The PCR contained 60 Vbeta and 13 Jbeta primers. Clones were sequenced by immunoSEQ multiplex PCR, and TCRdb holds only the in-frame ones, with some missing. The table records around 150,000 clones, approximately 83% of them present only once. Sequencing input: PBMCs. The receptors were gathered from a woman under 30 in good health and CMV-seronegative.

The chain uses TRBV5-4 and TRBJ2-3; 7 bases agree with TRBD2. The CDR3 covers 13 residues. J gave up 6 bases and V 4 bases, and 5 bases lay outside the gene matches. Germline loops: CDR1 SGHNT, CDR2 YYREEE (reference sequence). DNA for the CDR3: TGTGCCAGCAGCGCGGGAGTGGCGGATACGCAGTATTTT. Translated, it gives CASSAGVADTQYF.

CDR3 loop: CASSSGYGYTF. DNA of the CDR3: TGTGCCAGCAGCTCAGGCTATGGCTACACCTTC. This chain joins TRBV7-9 and TRBJ1-2, with D unresolved. The germline V gene encodes CDR1 SEHNR and CDR2 FQNEAQ (reference sequence). This CDR3 contains 11 residues. Trimming left V 4 bases short and J 4 bases short, with 4 bases between.

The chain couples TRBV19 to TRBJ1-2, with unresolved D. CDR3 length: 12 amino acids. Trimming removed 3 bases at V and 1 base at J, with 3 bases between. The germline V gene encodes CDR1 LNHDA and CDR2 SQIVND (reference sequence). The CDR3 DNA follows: TGTGCCAGTAGTATTCGTAACTATGGCTACACCTTC. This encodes CASSIRNYGYTF.

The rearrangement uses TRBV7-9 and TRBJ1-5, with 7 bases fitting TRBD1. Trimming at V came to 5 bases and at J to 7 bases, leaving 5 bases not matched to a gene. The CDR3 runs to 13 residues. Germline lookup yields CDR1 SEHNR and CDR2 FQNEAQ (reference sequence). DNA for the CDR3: TGTGCCAGCAGCACGACAGGGTACCAGCCCCAGCATTTT. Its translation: CASSTTGYQPQHF.

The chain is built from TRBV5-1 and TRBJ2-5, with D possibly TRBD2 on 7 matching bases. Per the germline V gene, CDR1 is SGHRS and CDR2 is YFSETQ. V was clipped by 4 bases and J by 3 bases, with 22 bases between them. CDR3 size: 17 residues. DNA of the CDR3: TGCGCCAGCAGCGCGGGTTCCTCGTCGGGGGGCGAAGAGACCCAGTACTTC. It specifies CASSAGSSSGGEETQYF.

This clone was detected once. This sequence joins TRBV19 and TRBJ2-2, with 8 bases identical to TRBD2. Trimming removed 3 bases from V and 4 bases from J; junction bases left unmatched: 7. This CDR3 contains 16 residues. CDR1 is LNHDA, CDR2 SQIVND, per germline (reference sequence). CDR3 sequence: CASSISGGAPTGELFF. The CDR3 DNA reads TGTGCCAGTAGTATTTCGGGGGGGGCACCCACCGGGGAGCTGTTTTTT. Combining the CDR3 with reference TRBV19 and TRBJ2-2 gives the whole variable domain DGGITQSPKYLFRKEGQNVTLSCEQNLNHDAMYWYRQDPGQGLRLIYYSQIVNDFQKGDIAEGYSVSREKKESFPLTVTSAQKNPTAFYLCASSISGGAPTGELFFGEGSRLTVL.

The CDR3 region is CASRTGTGNTDTQYF. The CDR3 coding sequence is TGTGCCAGCCGTACCGGGACAGGTAACACAGATACGCAGTATTTT. This chain joins TRBV2 and TRBJ2-3; the match to TRBD1 covers 8 bases. J gave up 2 bases and V 8 bases, and 9 bases lay outside the gene matches. Germline V CDR1 and CDR2: SNHLY, FYNNEI. The CDR3 extends over 15 amino acids.

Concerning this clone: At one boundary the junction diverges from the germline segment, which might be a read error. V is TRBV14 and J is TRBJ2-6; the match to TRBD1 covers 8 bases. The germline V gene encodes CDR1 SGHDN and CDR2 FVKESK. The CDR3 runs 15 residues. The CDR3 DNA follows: TGTGCCAGCAGCCGACAGGGGCGTGGGGCCAACGGCCTGACTTTC. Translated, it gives CASSRQGRGANGLTF.

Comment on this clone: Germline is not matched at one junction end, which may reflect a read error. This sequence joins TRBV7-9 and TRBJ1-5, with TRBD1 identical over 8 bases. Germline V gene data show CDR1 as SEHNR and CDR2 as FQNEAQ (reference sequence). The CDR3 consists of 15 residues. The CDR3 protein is CSSSLAETGDQPQHF. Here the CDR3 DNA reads TGTTCCAGCAGCTTAGCGGAGACAGGGGATCAGCCCCAGCATTTT.

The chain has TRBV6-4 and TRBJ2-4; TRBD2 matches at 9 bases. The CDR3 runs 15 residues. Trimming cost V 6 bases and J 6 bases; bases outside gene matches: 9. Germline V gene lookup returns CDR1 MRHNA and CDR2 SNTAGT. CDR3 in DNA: TGTGCCAGCAGAGCCGAAGCGGGGGGCAGAAACATTCAGTACTTC. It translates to CASRAEAGGRNIQYF.

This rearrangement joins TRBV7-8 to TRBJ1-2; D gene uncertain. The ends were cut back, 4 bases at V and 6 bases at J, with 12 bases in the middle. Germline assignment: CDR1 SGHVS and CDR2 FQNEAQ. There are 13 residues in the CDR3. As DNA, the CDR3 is TGTGCCAGCAGCTCGACTGTATGGGATGGCTACACCTTC. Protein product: CASSSTVWDGYTF.

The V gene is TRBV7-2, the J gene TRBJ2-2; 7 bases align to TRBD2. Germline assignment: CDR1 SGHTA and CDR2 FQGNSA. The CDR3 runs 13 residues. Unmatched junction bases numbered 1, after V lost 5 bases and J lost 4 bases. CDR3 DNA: TGTGCCAGCAGCCGGGAGGTCACCGGGGAGCTGTTTTTT. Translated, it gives CASSREVTGELFF.

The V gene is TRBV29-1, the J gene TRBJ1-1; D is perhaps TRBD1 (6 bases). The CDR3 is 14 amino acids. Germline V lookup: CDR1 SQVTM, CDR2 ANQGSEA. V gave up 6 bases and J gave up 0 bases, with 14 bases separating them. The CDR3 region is CSVGGGPLNTEAFF. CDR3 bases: TGCAGCGTCGGCGGGGGGCCGTTGAACACTGAAGCTTTCTTT.

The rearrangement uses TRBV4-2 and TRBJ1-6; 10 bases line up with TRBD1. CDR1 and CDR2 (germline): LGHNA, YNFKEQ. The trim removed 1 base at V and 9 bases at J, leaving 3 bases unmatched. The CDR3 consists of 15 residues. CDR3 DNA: TGTGCCAGCAGCCAAGTCGGGACAGGGGTTTCACCCCTCCACTTT. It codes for CASSQVGTGVSPLHF.

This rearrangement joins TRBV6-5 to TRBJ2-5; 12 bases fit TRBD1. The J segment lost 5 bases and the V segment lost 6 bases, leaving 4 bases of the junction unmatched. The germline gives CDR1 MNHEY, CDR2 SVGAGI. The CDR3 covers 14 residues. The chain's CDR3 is CASSRDRGRETQYF. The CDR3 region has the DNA TGTGCCAGCAGCCGGGACAGGGGGCGTGAGACCCAGTACTTC.

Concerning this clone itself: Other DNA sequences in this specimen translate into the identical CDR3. The CDR3 DNA reads as TGTGCCAGCAGCCGGACAGGGGGCTATGGCTACACCTTC. Translation gives CASSRTGGYGYTF. The J gene is TRBJ1-2, the V gene TRBV9; 10 positions agree with TRBD1. J was trimmed by 4 bases and V by 4 bases; bases with no gene match: 1. This CDR3 is 13 amino acids long. Germline CDR1 reads SGDLS; CDR2 reads YYNGEE.

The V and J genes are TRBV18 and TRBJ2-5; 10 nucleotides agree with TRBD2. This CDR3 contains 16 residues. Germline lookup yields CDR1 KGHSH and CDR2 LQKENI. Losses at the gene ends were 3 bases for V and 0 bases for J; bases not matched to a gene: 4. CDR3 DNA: TGTGCCAGCTCACCCGGACTAGCGGACAACCAAGAGACCCAGTACTTC. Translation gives CASSPGLADNQETQYF.

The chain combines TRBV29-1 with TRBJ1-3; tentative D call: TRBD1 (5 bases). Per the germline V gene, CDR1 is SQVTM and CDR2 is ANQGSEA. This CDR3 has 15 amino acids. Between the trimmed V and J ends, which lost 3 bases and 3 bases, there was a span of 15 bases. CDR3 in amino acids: CSVDSGRGGGNTIYF. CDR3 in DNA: TGCAGCGTTGACTCGGGGCGGGGTGGTGGAAACACCATATATTTT.

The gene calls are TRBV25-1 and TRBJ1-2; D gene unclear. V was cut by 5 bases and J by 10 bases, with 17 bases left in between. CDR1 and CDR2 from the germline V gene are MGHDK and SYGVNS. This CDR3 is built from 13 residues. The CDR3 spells CASSFSGSSYYTF. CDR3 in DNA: TGTGCCAGCAGTTTCTCCGGGTCCTCATACTACACCTTC.

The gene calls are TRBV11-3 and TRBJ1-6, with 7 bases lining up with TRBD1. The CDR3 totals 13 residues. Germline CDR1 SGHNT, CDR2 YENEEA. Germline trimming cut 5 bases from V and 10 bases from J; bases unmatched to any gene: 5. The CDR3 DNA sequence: TGTGCCAGCAGCAGAGACAGGGACTCACCCCTCCACTTT. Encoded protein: CASSRDRDSPLHF.

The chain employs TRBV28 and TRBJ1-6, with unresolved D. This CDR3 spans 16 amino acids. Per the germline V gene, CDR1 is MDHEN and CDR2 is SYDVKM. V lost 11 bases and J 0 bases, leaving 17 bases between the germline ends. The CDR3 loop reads CAGKASGSSYNSPLHF. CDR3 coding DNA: TGTGCCGGGAAGGCTAGCGGAAGCTCCTATAATTCACCCCTCCACTTT.